This T cell receptor (beta chain) was identified in a study of blood T cell repertoires in COVID-19 (dated by TCRdb to the early 2020s). Study-wide context: The collaborator samples originated in the United States, Italy and Spain and spanned the acute and convalescent phases of COVID-19. The samples were drawn from two sources: the first 160 participants of the ongoing ImmuneRACE study, and 1,000 to 1,500 subjects contributed by 6 global collaborators. The material from the prospective study consisted of cDNA or gDNA derived from T cells, B-cell-depleted T cells, or PBMCs. A de-identified subject ID, COVID-19 status, age in years and sex were almost always included in the sample metadata. The repertoires were released in a freely available public database intended as a resource for research on the immune response to SARS-CoV-2. Where available, HLA class I and class II types were taken from metadata supplied by the sample provider and were not determined by assay-based typing. The dataset comprised deeply sampled blood TCRbeta repertoires from subjects exposed to, actively infected with, or recovered from COVID-19. The paper's findings and limits, for the study overall: The amount of clinical and demographic metadata varied by source and participant and was provided uncurated.

CDR1 SQVTM and CDR2 ANQGSEA are derived from the germline V gene. Including cysteine and phenylalanine, the CDR3 has 14 amino acids. CDR3 DNA is the only sequence kept; it has 42 bases, read in frame from the first base. V is cut by 4 bases and J by 5 bases, and the space between the germline ends is 14 bases. The immunoSEQ Assay, a bias-controlled multiplex PCR, was used to amplify TCRbeta CDR3 regions from genomic DNA. The authors' pipeline ran thus. Nucleated cell counts per sample were estimated from amplification of reference gene primers within the assay. To quantify the absolute abundance of each unique TCRbeta CDR3 rearrangement, sequence reads were collapsed and filtered. Productive Simpson clonality was computed per sample as the square root of Simpson's diversity index over productive rearrangements. TCRdb took over this immuneACCESS table, retaining in-frame rearrangements with V and J assigned. Such tables are incomplete; in checked studies, under half of the missing clones stem from an unresolved V gene, and the remainder is unexplained. The DNA gave D and trimming, while V, J and clone size come from that table. The sample table lists roughly 70,000 clones, approximately 84% of them with a count of one. About 4.3% of the sample comes from the top ten.

Details on this clone: No antigen is known for it. No quality values exist for individual bases; no much larger clone is one base distant.

Each collaborating institution followed its own protocols to collect whole blood in K2EDTA tubes. For TCRbeta analysis, collaborators shipped samples as frozen whole blood, isolated PBMCs, or DNA extracted from either of those sample types. This receptor was identified in a woman aged 55-69 years with acute or convalescent COVID-19. Material: peripheral blood. Recombination connected TRBV29-1 to TRBJ2-2; the D gene is possibly TRBD2, with 6 bases matching. CDR3 region: CSVVGGEATGELFF. The DNA reads TGCAGCGTTGTGGGGGGAGAGGCTACCGGGGAGCTGTTTTTT.